This T cell receptor beta chain was sequenced for a study of T-cell memory formation after mild COVID-19. This clonotype turned up a few times. The germline gives CDR1 MGHRA, CDR2 YSYEKL. Trimming took 1 base from V and 1 from J; bases not matched to a gene: 2. The CDR3 loop spans 15 amino acids. MiXCR, run by TCRdb on the 5' RACE reads, gives a single entry per CDR3 protein. The sample contains 350,000 to 500,000 distinct CDR3 sequences, roughly 17% of which appear only once. The J gene is TRBJ2-3, the V gene TRBV4-1; TRBD2 agrees at 7 bases. The TCR sequence derives from a man aged 18 to 30 who had mild COVID-19 (a few samples of this study predate the infection). Cell type and time point are not known. Material: PBMCs or a T cell subset sorted from them (not recorded which). CDR3 sequence reads: CASSQVLAGTDTQYF. The CDR3 bases are TGCGCCAGCAGCCAAGTCCTAGCGGGCACAGATACGCAGTATTTT.